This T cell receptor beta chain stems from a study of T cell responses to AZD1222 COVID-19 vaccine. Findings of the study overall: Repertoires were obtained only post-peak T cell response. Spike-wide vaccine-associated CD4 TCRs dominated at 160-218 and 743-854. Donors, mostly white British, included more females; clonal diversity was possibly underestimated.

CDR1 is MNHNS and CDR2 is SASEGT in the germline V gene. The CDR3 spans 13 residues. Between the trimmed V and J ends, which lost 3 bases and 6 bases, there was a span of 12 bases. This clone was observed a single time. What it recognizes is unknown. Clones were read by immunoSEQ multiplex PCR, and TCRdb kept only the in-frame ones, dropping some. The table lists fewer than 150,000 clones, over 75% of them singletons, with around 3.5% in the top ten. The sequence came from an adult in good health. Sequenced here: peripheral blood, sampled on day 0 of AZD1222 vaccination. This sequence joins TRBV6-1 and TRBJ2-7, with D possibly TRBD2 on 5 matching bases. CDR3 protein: CASSDRTRVEQYF. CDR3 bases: TGTGCCAGCAGTGACAGGACTCGTGTCGAGCAGTACTTC.